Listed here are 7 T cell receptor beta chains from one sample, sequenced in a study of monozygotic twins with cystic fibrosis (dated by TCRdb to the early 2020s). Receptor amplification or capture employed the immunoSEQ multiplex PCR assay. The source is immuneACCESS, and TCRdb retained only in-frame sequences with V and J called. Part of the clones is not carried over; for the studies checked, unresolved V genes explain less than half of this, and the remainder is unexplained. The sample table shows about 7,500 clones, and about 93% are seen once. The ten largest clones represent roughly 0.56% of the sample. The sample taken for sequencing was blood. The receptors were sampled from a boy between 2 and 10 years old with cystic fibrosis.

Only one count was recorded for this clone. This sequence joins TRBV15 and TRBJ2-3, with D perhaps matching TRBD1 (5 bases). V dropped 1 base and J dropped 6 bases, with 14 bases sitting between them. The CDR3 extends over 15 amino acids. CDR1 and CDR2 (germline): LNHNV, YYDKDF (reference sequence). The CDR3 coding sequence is TGTGCCACCAGCAGAGTCCAGGGAAAGATCGATACGCAGTATTTT. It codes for CATSRVQGKIDTQYF.

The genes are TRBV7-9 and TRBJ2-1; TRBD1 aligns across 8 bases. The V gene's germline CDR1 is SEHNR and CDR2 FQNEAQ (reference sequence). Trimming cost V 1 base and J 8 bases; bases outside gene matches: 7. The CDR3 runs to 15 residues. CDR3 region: CASSLGQGAVDEQFF. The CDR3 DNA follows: TGTGCCAGCAGCTTAGGGCAGGGGGCTGTGGATGAGCAGTTCTTC. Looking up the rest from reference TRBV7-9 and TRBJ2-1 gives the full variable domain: DTGVSQNPRHKITKRGQNVTFRCDPISEHNRLYWYRQTLGQGPEFLTYFQNEAQLEKSRLLSDRFSAERPKGSFSTLEIQRTEQGDSAMYLCASSLGQGAVDEQFFGPGTRLTVL.

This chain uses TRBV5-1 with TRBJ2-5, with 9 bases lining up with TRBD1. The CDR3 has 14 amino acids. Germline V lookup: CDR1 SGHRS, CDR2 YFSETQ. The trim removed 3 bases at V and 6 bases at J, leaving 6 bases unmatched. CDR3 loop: CASSSTGGSQTQYF. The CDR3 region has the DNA TGCGCCAGCAGCTCTACAGGGGGCTCTCAGACCCAGTACTTC.

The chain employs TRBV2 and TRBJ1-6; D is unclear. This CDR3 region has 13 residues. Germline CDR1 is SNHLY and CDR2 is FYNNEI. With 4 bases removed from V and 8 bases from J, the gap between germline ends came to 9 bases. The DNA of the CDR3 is TGTGCCAGCAGTGTAGACATCTATTCACCCCTCCACTTT. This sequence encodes CASSVDIYSPLHF.

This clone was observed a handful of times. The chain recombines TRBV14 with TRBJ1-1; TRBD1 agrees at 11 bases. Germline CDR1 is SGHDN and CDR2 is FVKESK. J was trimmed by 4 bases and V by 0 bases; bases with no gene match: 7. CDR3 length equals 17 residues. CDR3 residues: CASSQDVDRGRVTEAFF. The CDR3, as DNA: TGTGCCAGCAGCCAAGACGTGGACAGGGGGCGGGTCACTGAAGCTTTCTTT.

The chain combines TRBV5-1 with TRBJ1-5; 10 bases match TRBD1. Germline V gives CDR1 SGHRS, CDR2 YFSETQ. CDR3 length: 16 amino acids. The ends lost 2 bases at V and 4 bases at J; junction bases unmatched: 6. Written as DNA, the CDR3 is TGCGCCAGCAGCTTAGGGACAGGGGCATTGAATCAGCCCCAGCATTTT. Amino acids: CASSLGTGALNQPQHF.

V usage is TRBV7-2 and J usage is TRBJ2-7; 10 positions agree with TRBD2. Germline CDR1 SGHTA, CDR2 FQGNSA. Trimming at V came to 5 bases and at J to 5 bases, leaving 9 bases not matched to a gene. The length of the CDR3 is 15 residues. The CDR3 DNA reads TGTGCCAGCAGCCCCACCGGGACTAGCGCGAACGAGCAGTACTTC. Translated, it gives CASSPTGTSANEQYF.